This T cell receptor (beta chain) was identified during a study of cytomegalovirus exposure and HLA in healthy donors. The PCR ran on 60 Vbeta and 13 Jbeta primers. Sequenced by immunoSEQ multiplex PCR; TCRdb stores in-frame clones only, minus some. The table lists around 190,000 clones, with 0.75% to 1% in the top ten. Per germline, CDR1 ENHRY and CDR2 SYGVKD. With V trimmed by 11 bases and J by 0 bases, 4 bases remained unmatched. The CDR3 contains 13 residues. Sequencing input: PBMCs. The TCR originated in a woman in her thirties in good health and CMV-seropositive. The rearrangement joins TRBV10-3 to TRBJ1-5; 7 bases map to TRBD1. DNA of the CDR3: TGTGCCGCCGGACAGGCTAGCAATCAGCCCCAGCATTTT. As protein: CAAGQASNQPQHF.